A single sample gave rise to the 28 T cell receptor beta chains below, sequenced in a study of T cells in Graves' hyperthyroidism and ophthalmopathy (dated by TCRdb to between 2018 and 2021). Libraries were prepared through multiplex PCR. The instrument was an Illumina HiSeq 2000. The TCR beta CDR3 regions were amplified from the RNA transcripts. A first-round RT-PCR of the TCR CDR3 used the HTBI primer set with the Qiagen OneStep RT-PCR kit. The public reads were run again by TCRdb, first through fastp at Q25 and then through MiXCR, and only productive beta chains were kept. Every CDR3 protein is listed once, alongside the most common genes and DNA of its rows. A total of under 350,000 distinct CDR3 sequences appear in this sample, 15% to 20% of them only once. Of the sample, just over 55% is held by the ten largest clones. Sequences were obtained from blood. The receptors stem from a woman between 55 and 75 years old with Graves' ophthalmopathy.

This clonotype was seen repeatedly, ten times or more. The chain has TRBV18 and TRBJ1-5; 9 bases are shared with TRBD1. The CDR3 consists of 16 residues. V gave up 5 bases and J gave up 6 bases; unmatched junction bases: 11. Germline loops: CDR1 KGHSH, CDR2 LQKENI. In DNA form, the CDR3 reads TGTGCCAGCTCATCGGCCCACAGGGGGCAAGGTCAGCCCCAGCATTTT. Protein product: CASSSAHRGQGQPQHF.

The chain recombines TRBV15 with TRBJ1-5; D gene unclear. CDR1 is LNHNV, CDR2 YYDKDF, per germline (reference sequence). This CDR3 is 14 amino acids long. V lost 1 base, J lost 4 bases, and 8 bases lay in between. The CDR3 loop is CATSRGTGNQPQHF. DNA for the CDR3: TGTGCCACCAGCAGAGGCACGGGAAATCAGCCCCAGCATTTT.

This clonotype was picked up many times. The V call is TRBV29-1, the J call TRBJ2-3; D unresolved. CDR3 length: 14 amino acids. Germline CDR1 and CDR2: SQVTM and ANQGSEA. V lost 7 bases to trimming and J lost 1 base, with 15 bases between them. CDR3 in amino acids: CSAERGIGTDTQYF. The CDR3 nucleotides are TGCAGCGCCGAAAGAGGTATCGGCACAGATACGCAGTATTTT.

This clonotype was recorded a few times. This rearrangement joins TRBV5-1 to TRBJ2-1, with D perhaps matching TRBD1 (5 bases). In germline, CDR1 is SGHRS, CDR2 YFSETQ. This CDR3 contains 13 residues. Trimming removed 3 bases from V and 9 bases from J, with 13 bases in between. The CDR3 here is CASSYGQLPEQFF. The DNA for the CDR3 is TGCGCCAGCAGCTACGGACAACTCCCTGAGCAGTTCTTC.

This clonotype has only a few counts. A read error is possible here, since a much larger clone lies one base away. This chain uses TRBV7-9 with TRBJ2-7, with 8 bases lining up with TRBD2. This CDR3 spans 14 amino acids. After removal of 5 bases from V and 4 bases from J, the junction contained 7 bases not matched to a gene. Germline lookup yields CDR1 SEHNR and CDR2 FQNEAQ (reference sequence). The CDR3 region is CASSHSGADYEQYF. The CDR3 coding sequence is TGTGCCAGCAGCCATAGCGGGGCCGATTACGAGCAGTACTTC.

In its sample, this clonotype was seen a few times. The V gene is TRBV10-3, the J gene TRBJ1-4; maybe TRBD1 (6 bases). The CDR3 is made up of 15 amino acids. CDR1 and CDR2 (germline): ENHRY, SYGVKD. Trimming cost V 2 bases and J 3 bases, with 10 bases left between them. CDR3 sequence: CAISELGGANEKLFF. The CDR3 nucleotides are TGTGCCATCAGTGAGCTAGGGGGTGCTAATGAAAAACTGTTTTTT.

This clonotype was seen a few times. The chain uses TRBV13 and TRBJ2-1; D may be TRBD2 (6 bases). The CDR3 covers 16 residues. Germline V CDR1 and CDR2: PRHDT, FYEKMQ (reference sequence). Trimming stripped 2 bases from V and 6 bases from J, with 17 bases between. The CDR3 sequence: CASSLSAGTQGNEQFF. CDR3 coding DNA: TGTGCCAGCAGCTTATCGGCCGGGACTCAAGGCAATGAGCAGTTCTTC.

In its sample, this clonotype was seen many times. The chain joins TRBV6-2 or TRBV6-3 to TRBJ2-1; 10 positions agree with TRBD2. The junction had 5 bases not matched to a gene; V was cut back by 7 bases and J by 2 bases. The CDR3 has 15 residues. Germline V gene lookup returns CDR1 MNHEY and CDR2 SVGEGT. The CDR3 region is CASTLAGDPYNEQFF. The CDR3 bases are TGTGCCAGCACCCTAGCGGGGGACCCCTACAATGAGCAGTTCTTC.

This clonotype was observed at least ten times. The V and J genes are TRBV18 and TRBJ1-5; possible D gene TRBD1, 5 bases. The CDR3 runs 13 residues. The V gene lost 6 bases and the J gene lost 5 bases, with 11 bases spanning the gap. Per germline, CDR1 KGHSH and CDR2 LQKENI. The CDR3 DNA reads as TGTGCCAGCTCTCGGGACGGGGATCAGCCCCAGCATTTT. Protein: CASSRDGDQPQHF.

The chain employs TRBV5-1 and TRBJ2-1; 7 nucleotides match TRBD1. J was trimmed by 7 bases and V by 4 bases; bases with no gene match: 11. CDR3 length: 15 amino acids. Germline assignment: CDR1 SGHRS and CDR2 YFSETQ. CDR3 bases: TGCGCCAGCAGCCAAAACAGGGGCTGGGGTAATGAGCAGTTCTTC. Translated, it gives CASSQNRGWGNEQFF.

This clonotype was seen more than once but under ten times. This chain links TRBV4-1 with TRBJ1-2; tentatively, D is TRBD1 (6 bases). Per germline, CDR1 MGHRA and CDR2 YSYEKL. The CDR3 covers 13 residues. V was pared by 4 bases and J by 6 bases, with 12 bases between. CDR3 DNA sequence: TGCGCCAGCAGCCCGCCGAACAGGGATGGCTACACCTTC. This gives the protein CASSPPNRDGYTF.

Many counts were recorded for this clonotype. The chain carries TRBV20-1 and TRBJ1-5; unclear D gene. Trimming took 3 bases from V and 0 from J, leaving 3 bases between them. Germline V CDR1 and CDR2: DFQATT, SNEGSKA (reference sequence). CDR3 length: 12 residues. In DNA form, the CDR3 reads TGCAGTGCTAGGTTTAGCAATCAGCCCCAGCATTTT. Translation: CSARFSNQPQHF.

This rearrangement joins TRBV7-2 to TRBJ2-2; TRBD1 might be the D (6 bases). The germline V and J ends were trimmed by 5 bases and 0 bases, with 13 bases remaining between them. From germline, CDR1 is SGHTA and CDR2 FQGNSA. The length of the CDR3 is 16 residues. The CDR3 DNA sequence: TGTGCCAGCAGCACACAGGGTGGCGCGAACACCGGGGAGCTGTTTTTT. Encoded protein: CASSTQGGANTGELFF.

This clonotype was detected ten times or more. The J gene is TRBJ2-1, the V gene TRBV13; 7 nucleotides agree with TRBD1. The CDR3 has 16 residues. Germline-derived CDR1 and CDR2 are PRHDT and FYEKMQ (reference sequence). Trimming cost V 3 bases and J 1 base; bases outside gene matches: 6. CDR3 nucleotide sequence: TGTGCCAGCAGCTTCGGGACAGCGAGGTCCTACAATGAGCAGTTCTTC. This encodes CASSFGTARSYNEQFF.

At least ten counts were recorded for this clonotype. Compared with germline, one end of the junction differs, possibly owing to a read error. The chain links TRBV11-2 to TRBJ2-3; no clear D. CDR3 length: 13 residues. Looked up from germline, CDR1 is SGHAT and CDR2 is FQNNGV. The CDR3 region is CASSLVYVDTQYF. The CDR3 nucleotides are TGTGCTAGCAGCTTAGTATACGTGGATACGCAGTATTTT.

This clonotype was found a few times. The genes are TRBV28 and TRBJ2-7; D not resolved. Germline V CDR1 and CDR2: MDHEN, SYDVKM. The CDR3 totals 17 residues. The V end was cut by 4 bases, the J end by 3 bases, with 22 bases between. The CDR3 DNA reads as TGTGCCAGCAGTTCAGGAACAGACGACACGAATTACTACGAGCAGTACTTC. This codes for CASSSGTDDTNYYEQYF.

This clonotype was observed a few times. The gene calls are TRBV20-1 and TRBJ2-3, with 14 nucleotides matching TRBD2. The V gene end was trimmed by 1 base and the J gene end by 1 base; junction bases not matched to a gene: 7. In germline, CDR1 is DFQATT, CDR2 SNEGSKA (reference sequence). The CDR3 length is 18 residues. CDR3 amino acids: CSARVTSGGGPGTDTQYF. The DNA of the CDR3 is TGCAGTGCTAGAGTGACTAGCGGGGGGGGCCCGGGCACAGATACGCAGTATTTT.

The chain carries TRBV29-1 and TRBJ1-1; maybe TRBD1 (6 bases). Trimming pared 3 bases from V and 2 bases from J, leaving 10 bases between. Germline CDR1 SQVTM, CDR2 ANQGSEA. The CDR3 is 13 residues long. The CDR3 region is CSVDHGTNTEAFF. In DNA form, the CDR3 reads TGCAGCGTTGATCACGGGACAAACACTGAAGCTTTCTTT. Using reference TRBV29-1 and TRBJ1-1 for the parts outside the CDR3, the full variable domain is SAVISQKPSRDICQRGTSLTIQCQVDSQVTMMFWYRQQPGQSLTLIATANQGSEATYESGFVIDKFPISRPNLTFSTLTVSNMSPEDSSIYLCSVDHGTNTEAFFGQGTRLTVV.

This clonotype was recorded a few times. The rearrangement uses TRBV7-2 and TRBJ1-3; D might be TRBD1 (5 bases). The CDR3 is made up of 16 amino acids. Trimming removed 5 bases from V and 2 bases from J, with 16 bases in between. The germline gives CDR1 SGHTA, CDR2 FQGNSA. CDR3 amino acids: CASSRGPLGTGNTIYF. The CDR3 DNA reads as TGTGCCAGCAGCCGGGGACCTCTGGGGACTGGAAACACCATATATTTT.

CDR3 region: CAWSVQAGTGELFF. The CDR3 DNA sequence: TGTGCCTGGAGTGTACAAGCGGGAACCGGGGAGCTGTTTTTT. V and J are TRBV30 and TRBJ2-2; TRBD2 matches at 7 bases. The V and J ends lost 0 bases and 5 bases, in that order; junction bases with no gene match: 3. This CDR3 has 14 residues. Germline V CDR1 and CDR2: GTSNPN, SVGIG (reference sequence).

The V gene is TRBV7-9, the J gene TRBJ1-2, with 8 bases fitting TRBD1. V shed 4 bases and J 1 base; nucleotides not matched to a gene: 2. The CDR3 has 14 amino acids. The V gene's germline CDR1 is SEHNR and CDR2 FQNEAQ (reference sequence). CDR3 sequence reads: CASSWGQVNYGYTF. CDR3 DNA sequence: TGTGCCAGCAGCTGGGGACAGGTTAACTATGGCTACACCTTC. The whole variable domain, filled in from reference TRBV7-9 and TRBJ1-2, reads DTGVSQNPRHKITKRGQNVTFRCDPISEHNRLYWYRQTLGQGPEFLTYFQNEAQLEKSRLLSDRFSAERPKGSFSTLEIQRTEQGDSAMYLCASSWGQVNYGYTFGSGTRLTVV.

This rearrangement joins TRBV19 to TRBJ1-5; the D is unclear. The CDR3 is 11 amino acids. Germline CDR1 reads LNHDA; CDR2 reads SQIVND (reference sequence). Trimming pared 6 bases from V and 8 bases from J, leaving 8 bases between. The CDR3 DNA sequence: TGTGCCAGTAGCGGGAGGGAGCCCCAGCATTTT. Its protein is CASSGREPQHF.

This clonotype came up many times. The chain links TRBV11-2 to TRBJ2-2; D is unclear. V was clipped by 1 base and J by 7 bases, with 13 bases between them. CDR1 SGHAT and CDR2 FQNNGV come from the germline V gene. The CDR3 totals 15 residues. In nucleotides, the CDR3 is TGTGCCAGCAGCTTAGGGGCCGCTGCTTTCGGGGAGCTGTTTTTT. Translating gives CASSLGAAAFGELFF.

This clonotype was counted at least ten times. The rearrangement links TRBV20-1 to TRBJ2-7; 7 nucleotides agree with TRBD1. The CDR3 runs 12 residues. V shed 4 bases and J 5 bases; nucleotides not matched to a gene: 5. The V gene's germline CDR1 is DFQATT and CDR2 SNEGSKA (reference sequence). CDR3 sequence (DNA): TGCAGTGCTAAGAGAGGGGGCGACGAGCAGTACTTC. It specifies CSAKRGGDEQYF.

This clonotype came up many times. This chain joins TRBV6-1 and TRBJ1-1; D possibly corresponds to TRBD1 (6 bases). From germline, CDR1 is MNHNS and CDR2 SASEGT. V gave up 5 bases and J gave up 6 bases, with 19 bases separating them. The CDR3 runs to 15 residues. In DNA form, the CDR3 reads TGTGCCAGCAGTCACAGGGCTCAGTATGTCGCTGAAGCTTTCTTT. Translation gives CASSHRAQYVAEAFF.

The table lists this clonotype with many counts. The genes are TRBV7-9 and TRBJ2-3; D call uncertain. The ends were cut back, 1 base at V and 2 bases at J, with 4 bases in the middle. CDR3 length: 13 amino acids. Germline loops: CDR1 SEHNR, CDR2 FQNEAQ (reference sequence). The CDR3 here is CASSLEVTDTQYF. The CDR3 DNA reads TGTGCCAGCAGCTTAGAAGTCACAGATACGCAGTATTTT.

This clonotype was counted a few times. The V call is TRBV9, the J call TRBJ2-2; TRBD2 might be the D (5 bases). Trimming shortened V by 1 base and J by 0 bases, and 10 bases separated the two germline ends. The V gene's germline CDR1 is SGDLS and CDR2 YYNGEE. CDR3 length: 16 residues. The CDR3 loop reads CASSVSIGTNTGELFF. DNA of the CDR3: TGTGCCAGCAGCGTAAGTATCGGGACGAACACCGGGGAGCTGTTTTTT.

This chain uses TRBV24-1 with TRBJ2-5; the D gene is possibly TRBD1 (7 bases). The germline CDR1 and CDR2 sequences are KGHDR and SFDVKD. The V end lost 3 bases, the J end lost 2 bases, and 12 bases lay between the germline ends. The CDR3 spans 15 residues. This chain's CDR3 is CATSDTQGRQETQYF. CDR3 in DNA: TGTGCCACCAGTGATACACAGGGGAGGCAAGAGACCCAGTACTTC.